A single sample is the source of the 29 T cell receptor beta chains below, sequenced in a study of CXCR3-negative and CXCR3-positive naive CD8 T cells. General observations from the study: Greater hydrophobicity was found in TRB CDR3s of CXCR3-positive naive cells than of CXCR3-negative naive cells.

The libraries of TRB cDNA were prepared using 5' RACE with UMI labels. TCRdb reanalyzed the 5' RACE reads and collapses them to one entry per CDR3 protein, without DNA. Recorded for this sample: tens of thousands of distinct CDR3 sequences. Their specific antigens are unknown. The sequenced sample was naive CXCR3+ CD8+ T cells from blood. Subset denoted: CD45RO-CCR7+CD27+CD95- naive CD8+ T cells expressing CXCR3 (TNR3+). These receptors came from a human donor in good health. Some clones in this sample may be carry-over from other donors' samples.

The chain links TRBV9 to TRBJ2-5; TCRdb's D gene call, TRBD2, goes unchecked for lack of DNA. The CDR3 is 13 amino acids. Germline assignment: CDR1 SGDLS and CDR2 YYNGEE. The CDR3 sequence is CASSVSSGETQYF.

This rearrangement joins TRBV4-3 to TRBJ1-1. Germline V gene data show CDR1 as LGHNA and CDR2 as YSLEER. There are 15 residues in the CDR3. The CDR3 reads CASSQSSGGGTEAFF.

The rearrangement uses TRBV9 and TRBJ2-3; TCRdb's D gene call, TRBD1, goes unchecked for lack of DNA. The CDR3 loop spans 15 amino acids. Germline V gives CDR1 SGDLS, CDR2 YYNGEE. CDR3 region: CASSPRGGVTDTQYF.

This sequence joins TRBV19 and TRBJ2-1; TCRdb proposes TRBD1, but this gene call is untestable without DNA. CDR1 and CDR2 from the germline V gene are LNHDA and SQIVND (reference sequence). This CDR3 is 15 amino acids long. The CDR3 reads CASSFSPGAYNEQFF.

The chain is built from TRBV11-2 and TRBJ1-4. This CDR3 is built from 15 residues. The germline V gene has CDR1 SGHAT and CDR2 FQNNGV. This chain's CDR3 is CASSLDWDNNEKLFF. The full variable domain, its missing parts supplied by reference TRBV11-2 and TRBJ1-4, is EAGVAQSPRYKIIEKRQSVAFWCNPISGHATLYWYQQILGQGPKLLIQFQNNGVVDDSQLPKDRFSAERLKGVDSTLKIQPAKLEDSAVYLCASSLDWDNNEKLFFGSGTQLSVL.

V is TRBV7-2 and J is TRBJ2-7. The germline CDR1 and CDR2 sequences are SGHTA and FQGNSA. This CDR3 is built from 14 residues. This chain's CDR3 is CASSSTGASYEQYF.

This sequence joins TRBV11-2 and TRBJ2-1; TCRdb's assignment of TRBD2 cannot be checked, as there is no DNA. The CDR3 runs 13 residues. Germline CDR1 is SGHAT and CDR2 is FQNNGV. The CDR3 protein is CASSRSSPNEQFF.

V gene TRBV7-9 combines with J gene TRBJ2-1. CDR3 size: 13 residues. The germline V gene encodes CDR1 SEHNR and CDR2 FQNEAQ (reference sequence). CDR3 sequence reads: CASSLESYNEQFF.

The chain couples TRBV29-1 to TRBJ1-1. The CDR3 has 12 residues. Per the germline V gene, CDR1 is SQVTM and CDR2 is ANQGSEA. CDR3 residues: CSVRAANTEAFF.

The CDR3 sequence: CASSPSPGVGNTEAFF. The genes are TRBV4-3 and TRBJ1-1. Germline V gene lookup returns CDR1 LGHNA and CDR2 YSLEER. The length of the CDR3 is 16 residues.

This chain links TRBV20-1 with TRBJ2-7. This CDR3 contains 14 residues. Germline CDR1 DFQATT, CDR2 SNEGSKA (reference sequence). The CDR3 sequence: CSAREFSGSYEQYF.

The J gene is TRBJ2-1, the V gene TRBV7-2; absent DNA, TCRdb's TRBD1 call cannot be checked. This CDR3 contains 13 residues. CDR1 is SGHTA and CDR2 is FQGNSA in the germline V gene. Here the CDR3 reads CASRGAGGYEQFF.

The CDR3 loop is CASSPLTVGYNEQFF. The chain recombines TRBV28 with TRBJ2-1; without DNA, the TCRdb call of TRBD1 cannot be checked. Germline CDR1 and CDR2: MDHEN and SYDVKM. The CDR3 sequence is 15 residues long.

The J gene is TRBJ2-2, the V gene TRBV29-1. Germline V gene lookup returns CDR1 SQVTM and CDR2 ANQGSEA. This CDR3 comprises 15 residues. The CDR3: CSVELRTVNTGELFF.

The CDR3 sequence is CASSLRQGAYEQYF. The chain has TRBV28 and TRBJ2-7; TCRdb selects TRBD1, and the lack of DNA leaves this call unchecked. Germline CDR1 MDHEN, CDR2 SYDVKM. This CDR3 is built from 14 residues.

The rearrangement links TRBV5-1 to TRBJ1-3; the TCRdb D gene call, TRBD1, has no DNA to confirm it. The CDR3 has 16 amino acids. The germline V gene has CDR1 SGHRS and CDR2 YFSETQ. This CDR3 reads CASRPGALDSGNTIYF. The complete variable domain, with remaining parts taken from reference TRBV5-1 and TRBJ1-3, reads KAGVTQTPRYLIKTRGQQVTLSCSPISGHRSVSWYQQTPGQGLQFLFEYFSETQRNKGNFPGRFSGRQFSNSRSEMNVSTLELGDSALYLCASRPGALDSGNTIYFGEGSWLTVV.

This chain links TRBV29-1 with TRBJ1-1. The CDR3 has 13 residues. The germline V gene encodes CDR1 SQVTM and CDR2 ANQGSEA. CDR3 sequence: CSVAGGRNTEAFF.

The chain uses TRBV29-1 and TRBJ2-2; TCRdb's D call of TRBD2 is untestable without DNA. The CDR3 sequence is 13 residues long. CDR1 and CDR2 (germline): SQVTM, ANQGSEA. Here the CDR3 reads CSVTRPNTGELFF.

The J gene is TRBJ1-3, the V gene TRBV20-1. The germline gives CDR1 DFQATT, CDR2 SNEGSKA (reference sequence). There are 14 residues in the CDR3. CDR3 amino acids: CSAREASSGNNIYF.

The V and J genes are TRBV28 and TRBJ2-7; TCRdb indicates TRBD1, and absent DNA this call remains unverified. CDR1 MDHEN and CDR2 SYDVKM come from the germline V gene. The CDR3 length is 15 residues. CDR3 loop: CASSFRGGTAYEQYF.

The chain employs TRBV15 and TRBJ1-2. The CDR3 length is 13 residues. In germline, CDR1 is LNHNV, CDR2 YYDKDF (reference sequence). The CDR3 spells CATSPITGYGYTF.

The rearrangement uses TRBV2 and TRBJ2-3; TCRdb's D call of TRBD2 is untestable without DNA. The CDR3 has 16 amino acids. Germline loops: CDR1 SNHLY, CDR2 FYNNEI. CDR3 amino acids: CASNVIAGGLADTQYF.

The CDR3 sequence: CATFRDSDVEQFF. The chain carries TRBV28 and TRBJ2-1; TCRdb outputs TRBD1, but without DNA this stays unchecked. The CDR3 runs to 13 residues. Per the germline V gene, CDR1 is MDHEN and CDR2 is SYDVKM.

V usage is TRBV7-6 and J usage is TRBJ2-7; with no DNA, the TCRdb D assignment of TRBD2 cannot be verified. This CDR3 comprises 14 residues. Germline V lookup: CDR1 SGHVS, CDR2 FNYEAQ. The chain's CDR3 is CASSLGGGAYEQYF.

The chain combines TRBV29-1 with TRBJ1-2; no DNA is available, so the TRBD1 call from TCRdb remains unchecked. The CDR3 sequence is 13 residues long. The germline V gene encodes CDR1 SQVTM and CDR2 ANQGSEA. The CDR3 spells CSVGPYQDYGYTF.

This chain uses TRBV4-3 with TRBJ1-5; the D gene TCRdb calls, TRBD1, cannot be checked with no DNA. This CDR3 has 15 residues. Germline V CDR1 and CDR2: LGHNA, YSLEER. CDR3 protein: CASSYGTGSNQPQHF.

CDR3 protein: CASSQSADEQYF. The chain links TRBV11-2 to TRBJ2-7. The germline V gene has CDR1 SGHAT and CDR2 FQNNGV. The CDR3 runs 12 residues. Full variable domain (outside the CDR3, taken from reference TRBV11-2 and TRBJ2-7): EAGVAQSPRYKIIEKRQSVAFWCNPISGHATLYWYQQILGQGPKLLIQFQNNGVVDDSQLPKDRFSAERLKGVDSTLKIQPAKLEDSAVYLCASSQSADEQYFGPGTRLTVT.

CDR3 sequence reads: CASSLDAASYNEQFF. The chain has TRBV7-7 and TRBJ2-1. The CDR3 extends over 15 amino acids. Germline assignment: CDR1 SSHAT and CDR2 FNYEAQ (reference sequence).

J is TRBJ1-5 and V is TRBV3-1; the D gene TCRdb calls, TRBD1, cannot be checked with no DNA. The CDR3 sequence is 14 residues long. Germline CDR1 reads LGHDT; CDR2 reads YNNKEL (reference sequence). CDR3: CASSQGTANQPQHF.